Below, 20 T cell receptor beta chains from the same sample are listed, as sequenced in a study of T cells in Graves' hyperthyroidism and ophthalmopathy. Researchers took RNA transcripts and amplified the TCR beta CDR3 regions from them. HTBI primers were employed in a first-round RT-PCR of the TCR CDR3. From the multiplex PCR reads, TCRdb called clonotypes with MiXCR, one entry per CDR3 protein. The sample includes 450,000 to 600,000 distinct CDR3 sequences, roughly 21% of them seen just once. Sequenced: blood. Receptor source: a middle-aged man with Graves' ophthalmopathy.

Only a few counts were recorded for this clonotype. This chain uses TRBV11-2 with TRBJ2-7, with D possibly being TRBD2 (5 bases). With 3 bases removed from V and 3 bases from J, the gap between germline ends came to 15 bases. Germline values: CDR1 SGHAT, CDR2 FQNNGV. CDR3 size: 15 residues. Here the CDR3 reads CASSFEGEVYYEQYF. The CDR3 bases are TGTGCCAGCAGCTTTGAGGGAGAGGTCTACTACGAGCAGTACTTC.

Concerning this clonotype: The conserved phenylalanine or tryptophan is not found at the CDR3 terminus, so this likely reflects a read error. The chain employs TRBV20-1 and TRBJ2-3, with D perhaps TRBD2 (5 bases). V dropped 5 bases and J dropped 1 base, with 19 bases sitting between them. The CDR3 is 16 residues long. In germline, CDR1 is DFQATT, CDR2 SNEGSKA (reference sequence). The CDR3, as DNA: TGCAGTGCTTACCCCCTTGGGAGTTCGGGCACAGATACGCAGTATTCT. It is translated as CSAYPLGSSGTDTQYS.

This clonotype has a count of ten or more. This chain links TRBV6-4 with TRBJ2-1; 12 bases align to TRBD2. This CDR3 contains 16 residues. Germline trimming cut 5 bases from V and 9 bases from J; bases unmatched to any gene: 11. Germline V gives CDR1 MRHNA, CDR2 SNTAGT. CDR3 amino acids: CASSTLAGGPSSEQFF. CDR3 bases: TGTGCCAGCAGTACCCTAGCGGGGGGGCCAAGTAGTGAGCAGTTCTTC.

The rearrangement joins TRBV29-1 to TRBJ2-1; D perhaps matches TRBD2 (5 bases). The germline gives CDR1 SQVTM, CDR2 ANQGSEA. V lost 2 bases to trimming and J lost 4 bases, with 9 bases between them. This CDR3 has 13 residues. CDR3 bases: TGCAGCGTTGAACTAGCAGTATACAATGAGCAGTTCTTC. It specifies CSVELAVYNEQFF.

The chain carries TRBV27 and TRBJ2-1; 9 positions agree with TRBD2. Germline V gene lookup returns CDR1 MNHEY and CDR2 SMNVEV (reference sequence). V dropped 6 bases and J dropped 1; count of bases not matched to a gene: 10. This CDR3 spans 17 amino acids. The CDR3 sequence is CASSPGGGRGSYNEQFF. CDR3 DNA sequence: TGTGCCAGCAGCCCAGGCGGCGGGAGGGGTTCCTACAATGAGCAGTTCTTC.

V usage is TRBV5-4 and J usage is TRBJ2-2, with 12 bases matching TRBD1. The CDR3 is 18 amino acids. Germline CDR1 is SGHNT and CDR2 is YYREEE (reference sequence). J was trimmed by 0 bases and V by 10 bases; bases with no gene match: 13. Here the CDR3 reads CAGIGTGGPHPNTGELFF. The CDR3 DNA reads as TGTGCCGGCATAGGGACAGGGGGCCCTCATCCGAACACCGGGGAGCTGTTTTTT.

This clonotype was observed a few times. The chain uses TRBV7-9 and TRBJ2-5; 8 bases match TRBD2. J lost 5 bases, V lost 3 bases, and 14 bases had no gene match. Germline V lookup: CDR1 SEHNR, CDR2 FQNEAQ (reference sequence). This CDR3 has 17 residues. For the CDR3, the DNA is TGTGCCAGCAGCTTTAGCGGGGCCCCCGAGGAGGGGGAGACCCAGTACTTC. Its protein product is CASSFSGAPEEGETQYF.

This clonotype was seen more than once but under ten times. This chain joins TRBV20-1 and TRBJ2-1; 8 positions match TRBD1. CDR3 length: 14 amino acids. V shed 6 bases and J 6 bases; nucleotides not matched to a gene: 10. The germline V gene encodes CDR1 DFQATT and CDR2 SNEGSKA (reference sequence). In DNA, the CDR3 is TGCAGTGCCCCCAGGGGGCAAGTGGTCAATGAGCAGTTCTTC. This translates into CSAPRGQVVNEQFF.

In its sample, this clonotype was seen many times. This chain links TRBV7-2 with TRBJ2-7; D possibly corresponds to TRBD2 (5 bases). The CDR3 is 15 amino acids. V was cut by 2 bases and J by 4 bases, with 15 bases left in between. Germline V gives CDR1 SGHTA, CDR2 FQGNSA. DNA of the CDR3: TGTGCCAGCAGCTTACGCTCCGGGATCATATACGAGCAGTACTTC. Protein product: CASSLRSGIIYEQYF.

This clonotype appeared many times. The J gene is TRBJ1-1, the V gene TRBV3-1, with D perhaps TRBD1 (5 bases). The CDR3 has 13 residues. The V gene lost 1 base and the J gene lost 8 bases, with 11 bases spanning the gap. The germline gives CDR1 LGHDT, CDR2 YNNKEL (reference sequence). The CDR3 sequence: CASSQGRVPEAFF. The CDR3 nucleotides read TGTGCCAGCAGCCAAGGCAGGGTCCCAGAAGCTTTCTTT.

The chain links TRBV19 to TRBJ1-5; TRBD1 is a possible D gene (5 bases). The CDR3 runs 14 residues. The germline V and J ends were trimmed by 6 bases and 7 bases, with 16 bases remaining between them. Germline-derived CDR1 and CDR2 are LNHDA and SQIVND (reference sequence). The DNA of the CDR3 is TGTGCCAGTAGGCCCAGAGGGGTCGGACAGCCCCAGCATTTT. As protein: CASRPRGVGQPQHF. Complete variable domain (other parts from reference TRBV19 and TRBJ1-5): DGGITQSPKYLFRKEGQNVTLSCEQNLNHDAMYWYRQDPGQGLRLIYYSQIVNDFQKGDIAEGYSVSREKKESFPLTVTSAQKNPTAFYLCASRPRGVGQPQHFGDGTRLSIL.

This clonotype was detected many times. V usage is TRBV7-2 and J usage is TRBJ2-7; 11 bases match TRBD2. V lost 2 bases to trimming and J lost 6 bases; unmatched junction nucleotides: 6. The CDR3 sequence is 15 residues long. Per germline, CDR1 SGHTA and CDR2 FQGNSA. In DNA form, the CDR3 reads TGTGCCAGCAGCTTATTTGGGACTAGCGGTTTCGAGCAGTACTTC. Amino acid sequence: CASSLFGTSGFEQYF.

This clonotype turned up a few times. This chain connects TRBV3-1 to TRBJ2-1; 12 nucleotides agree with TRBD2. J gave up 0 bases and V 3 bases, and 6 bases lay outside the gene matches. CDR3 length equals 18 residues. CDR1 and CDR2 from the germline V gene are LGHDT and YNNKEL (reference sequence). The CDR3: CASSHTGTSGLSYNEQFF. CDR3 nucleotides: TGTGCCAGCAGCCACACCGGGACTAGCGGGCTCTCCTACAATGAGCAGTTCTTC.

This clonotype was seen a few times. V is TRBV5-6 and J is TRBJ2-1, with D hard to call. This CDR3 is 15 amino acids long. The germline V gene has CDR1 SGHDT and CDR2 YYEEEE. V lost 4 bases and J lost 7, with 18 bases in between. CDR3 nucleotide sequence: TGTGCCAGCAGCCGGTACGGGCTTAAAAGGAATGAGCAGTTCTTC. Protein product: CASSRYGLKRNEQFF.

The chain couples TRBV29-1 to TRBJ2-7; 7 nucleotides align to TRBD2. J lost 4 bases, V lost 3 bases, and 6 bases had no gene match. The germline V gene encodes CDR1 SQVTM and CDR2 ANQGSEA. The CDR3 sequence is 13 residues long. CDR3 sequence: CSVEAGEEYEQYF. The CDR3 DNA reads TGCAGCGTTGAGGCGGGAGAGGAGTACGAGCAGTACTTC.

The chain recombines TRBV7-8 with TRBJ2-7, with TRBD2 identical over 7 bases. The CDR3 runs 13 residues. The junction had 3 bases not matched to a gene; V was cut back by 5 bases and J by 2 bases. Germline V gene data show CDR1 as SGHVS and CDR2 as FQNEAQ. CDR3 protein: CASSGGSAYEQYF. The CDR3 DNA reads TGTGCCAGCAGCGGCGGGAGTGCCTACGAGCAGTACTTC. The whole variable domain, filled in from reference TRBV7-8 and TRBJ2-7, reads GAGVSQSPRYKVAKRGQDVALRCDPISGHVSLFWYQQALGQGPEFLTYFQNEAQLDKSGLPSDRFFAERPEGSVSTLKIQRTQQEDSAVYLCASSGGSAYEQYFGPGTRLTVT.

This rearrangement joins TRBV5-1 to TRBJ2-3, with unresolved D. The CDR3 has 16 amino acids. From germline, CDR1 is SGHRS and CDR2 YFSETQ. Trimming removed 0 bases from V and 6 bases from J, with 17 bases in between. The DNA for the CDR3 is TGCGCCAGCAGCTTGGGGCCGTTAGCCGTTTCCGATACGCAGTATTTT. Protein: CASSLGPLAVSDTQYF.

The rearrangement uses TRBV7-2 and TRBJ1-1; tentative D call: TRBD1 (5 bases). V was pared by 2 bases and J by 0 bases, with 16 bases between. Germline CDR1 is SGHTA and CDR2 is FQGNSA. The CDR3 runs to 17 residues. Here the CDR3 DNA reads TGTGCCAGCAGCTTAACCCTCCGGAGAGGGGTGAACACTGAAGCTTTCTTT. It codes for CASSLTLRRGVNTEAFF.

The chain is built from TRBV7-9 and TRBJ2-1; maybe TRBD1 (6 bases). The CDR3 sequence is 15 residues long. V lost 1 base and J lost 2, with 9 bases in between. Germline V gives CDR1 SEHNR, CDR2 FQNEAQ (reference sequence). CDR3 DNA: TGTGCCAGCAGCTTAGTCAGGGACACCTACAATGAGCAGTTCTTC. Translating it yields CASSLVRDTYNEQFF. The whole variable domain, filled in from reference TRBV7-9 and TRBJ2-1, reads DTGVSQNPRHKITKRGQNVTFRCDPISEHNRLYWYRQTLGQGPEFLTYFQNEAQLEKSRLLSDRFSAERPKGSFSTLEIQRTEQGDSAMYLCASSLVRDTYNEQFFGPGTRLTVL.

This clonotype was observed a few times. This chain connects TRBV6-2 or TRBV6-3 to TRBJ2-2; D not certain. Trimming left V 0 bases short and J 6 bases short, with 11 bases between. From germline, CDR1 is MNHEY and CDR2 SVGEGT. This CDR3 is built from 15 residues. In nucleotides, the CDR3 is TGTGCCAGCAGTTACTCAGGTGGAACAGCCGGGGAGCTGTTTTTT. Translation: CASSYSGGTAGELFF.